The present T cell receptor beta chain was sequenced within a study of human T cells and chemical hapten exposure. About the study: All patients underwent weekly scalp dosing with diphenylcyclopropenone for the full roughly 23-week study. Upper back patch tests used 0.01% DPC, scored after 6 days.

Time point of the sample: patch test 2, 6 weeks after DPC sensitization. Treatment meaning: therapeutic diphenylcyclopropenone sensitization with weekly scalp DPC. The CDR3 totals 14 residues. Germline CDR1 and CDR2: KGHSH and LQKENI. Trimming shortened V by 3 bases and J by 2 bases, and 10 bases separated the two germline ends. There are many counts of this clonotype. TCRdb passed the RACE reads through MiXCR, listing each CDR3 protein once. The table has about 100,000 distinct CDR3 sequences, over 10% seen once; the top ten hold roughly 3%. The clonotype was recovered from a woman aged 40 to 50 with alopecia areata. Some clones in this sample may be carry-over from other donors' samples. This rearrangement joins TRBV18 to TRBJ2-5; tentatively, D is TRBD2 (5 bases). Material: whole blood, obtained in connection with sensitization to the hapten diphenylcyclopropenone (DPC). The CDR3 loop is CASSPFGLQETQYF. DNA for the CDR3: TGTGCCAGCTCACCCTTCGGACTGCAAGAGACCCAGTACTTC. Variable domain in full (rest from reference TRBV18 and TRBJ2-5): NAGVMQNPRHLVRRRGQEARLRCSPMKGHSHVYWYRQLPEEGLKFMVYLQKENIIDESGMPKERFSAEFPKEGPSILRIQQVVRGDSAAYFCASSPFGLQETQYFGPGTRLLVL.